This entry concerns a single T cell receptor beta chain. Its antigen is unidentified. The sample comes from a study of T cell responses to AZD1222 COVID-19 vaccine. Points from the study as a whole: White British ancestry dominated among donors, who included more females, and clonal diversity was possibly underestimated.

Timing groups of about 4 and about 12 weeks for second doses were pooled. CDR3 length equals 15 residues. Germline V CDR1 and CDR2: MDHEN, SYDVKM. Trimming removed 0 bases from V and 2 bases from J, with 11 bases in between. Profiling relied on immunoSEQ multiplex PCR, and the TCRdb table lists in-frame clones only, not all of them. The data hold about 130,000 clones, with approximately 85% observed a single time. The sequenced sample was peripheral blood, obtained 28 days after the second AZD1222 dose. The TCR originated in an adult who received the AZD1222 COVID-19 vaccine. The rearrangement joins TRBV28 to TRBJ2-7; tentative D call: TRBD1 (6 bases). CDR3 amino acids: CASSLWPGQTYEQYF. As DNA, the CDR3 is TGTGCCAGCAGTTTATGGCCGGGACAAACCTACGAGCAGTACTTC.